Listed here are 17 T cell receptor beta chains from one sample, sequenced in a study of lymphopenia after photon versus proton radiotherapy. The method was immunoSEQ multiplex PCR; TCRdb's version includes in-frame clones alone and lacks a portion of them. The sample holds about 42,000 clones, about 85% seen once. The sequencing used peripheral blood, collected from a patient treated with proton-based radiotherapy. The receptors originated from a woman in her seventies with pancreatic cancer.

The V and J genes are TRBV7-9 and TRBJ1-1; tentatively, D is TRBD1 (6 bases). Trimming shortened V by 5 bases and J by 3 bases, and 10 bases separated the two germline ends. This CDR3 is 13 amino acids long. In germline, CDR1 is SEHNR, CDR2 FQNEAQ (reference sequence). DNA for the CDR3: TGTGCCAGCAGCCCCCAGGGGTACACTGAAGCTTTCTTT. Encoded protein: CASSPQGYTEAFF.

The CDR3 coding sequence is TGTGCCAGCAGCTTCAGGGTCCCGGGTTCACCCCTCCACTTT. Amino acids: CASSFRVPGSPLHF. The chain has TRBV7-2 and TRBJ1-6; perhaps TRBD1 as D (5 bases). The CDR3 consists of 14 residues. V lost 3 bases to trimming and J lost 9 bases, with 12 bases between them. The germline V gene has CDR1 SGHTA and CDR2 FQGNSA.

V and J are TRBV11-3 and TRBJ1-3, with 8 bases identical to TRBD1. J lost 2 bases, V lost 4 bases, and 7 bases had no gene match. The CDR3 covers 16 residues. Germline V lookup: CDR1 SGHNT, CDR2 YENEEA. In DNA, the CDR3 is TGTGCCAGCAGCTCCTACAGGGGGGTAGCTGGAAACACCATATATTTT. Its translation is CASSSYRGVAGNTIYF.

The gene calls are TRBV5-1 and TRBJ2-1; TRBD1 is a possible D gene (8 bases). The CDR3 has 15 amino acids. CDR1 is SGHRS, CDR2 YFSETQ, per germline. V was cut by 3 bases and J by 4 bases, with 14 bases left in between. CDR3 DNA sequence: TGCGCCAGCAGCTACCTACAGGGGGGGTACAATGAGCAGTTCTTC. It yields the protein CASSYLQGGYNEQFF. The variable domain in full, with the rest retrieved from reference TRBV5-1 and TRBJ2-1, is KAGVTQTPRYLIKTRGQQVTLSCSPISGHRSVSWYQQTPGQGLQFLFEYFSETQRNKGNFPGRFSGRQFSNSRSEMNVSTLELGDSALYLCASSYLQGGYNEQFFGPGTRLTVL.

This CDR3 is CASSSIEQSSTDTQYF. The CDR3 DNA reads TGCGCCAGCAGCTCTATTGAACAGAGCTCCACAGATACGCAGTATTTT. The V call is TRBV5-1, the J call TRBJ2-3, with no clear D. CDR3 size: 16 residues. V was cut by 3 bases and J by 2 bases, with 16 bases left in between. Per the germline V gene, CDR1 is SGHRS and CDR2 is YFSETQ.

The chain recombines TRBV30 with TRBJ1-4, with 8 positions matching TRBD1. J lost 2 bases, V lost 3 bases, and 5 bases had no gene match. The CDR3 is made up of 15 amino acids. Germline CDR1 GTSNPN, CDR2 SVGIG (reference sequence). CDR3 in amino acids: CAWRRTGGTNEKLFF. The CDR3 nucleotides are TGTGCCTGGAGGAGAACAGGGGGGACTAATGAAAAACTGTTTTTT.

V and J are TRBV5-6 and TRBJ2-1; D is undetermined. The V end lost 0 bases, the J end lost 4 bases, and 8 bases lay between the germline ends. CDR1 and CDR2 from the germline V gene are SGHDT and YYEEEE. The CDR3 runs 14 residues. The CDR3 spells CASSLERTYNEQFF. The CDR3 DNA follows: TGTGCCAGCAGCTTGGAACGAACGTACAATGAGCAGTTCTTC.

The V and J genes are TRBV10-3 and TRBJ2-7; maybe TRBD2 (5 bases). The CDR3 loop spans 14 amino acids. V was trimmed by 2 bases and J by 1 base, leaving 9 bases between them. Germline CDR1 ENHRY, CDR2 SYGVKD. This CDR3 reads CAISEESGSYEQYF. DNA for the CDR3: TGTGCCATCAGTGAGGAAAGCGGTTCCTACGAGCAGTACTTC.

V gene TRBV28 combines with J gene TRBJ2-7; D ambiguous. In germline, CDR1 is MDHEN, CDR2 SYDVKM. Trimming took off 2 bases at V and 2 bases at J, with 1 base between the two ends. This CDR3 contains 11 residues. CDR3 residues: CASSLTYEQYF. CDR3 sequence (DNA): TGTGCCAGCAGTTTAACCTACGAGCAGTACTTC.

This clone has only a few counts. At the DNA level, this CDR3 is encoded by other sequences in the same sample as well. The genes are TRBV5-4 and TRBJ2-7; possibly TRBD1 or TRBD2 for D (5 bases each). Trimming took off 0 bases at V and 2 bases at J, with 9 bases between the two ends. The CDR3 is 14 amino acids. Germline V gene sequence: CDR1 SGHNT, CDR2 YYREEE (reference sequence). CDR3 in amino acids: CASSLVGTPYEQYF. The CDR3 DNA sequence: TGTGCCAGCAGCTTGGTGGGGACCCCCTACGAGCAGTACTTC.

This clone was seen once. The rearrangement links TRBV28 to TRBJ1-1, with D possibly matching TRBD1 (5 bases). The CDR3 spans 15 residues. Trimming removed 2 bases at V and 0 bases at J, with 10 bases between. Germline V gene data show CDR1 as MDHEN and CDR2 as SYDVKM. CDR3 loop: CASSLGEGMNTEAFF. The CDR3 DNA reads TGTGCCAGCAGTTTAGGGGAGGGGATGAACACTGAAGCTTTCTTT.

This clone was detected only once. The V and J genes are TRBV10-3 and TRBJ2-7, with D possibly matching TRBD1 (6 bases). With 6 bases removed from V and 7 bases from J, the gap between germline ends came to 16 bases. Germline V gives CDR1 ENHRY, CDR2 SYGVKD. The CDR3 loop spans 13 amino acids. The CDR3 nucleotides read TGTGCCATCAGCCCCGGGACACCCCTGGAGCAGTACTTC. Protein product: CAISPGTPLEQYF.

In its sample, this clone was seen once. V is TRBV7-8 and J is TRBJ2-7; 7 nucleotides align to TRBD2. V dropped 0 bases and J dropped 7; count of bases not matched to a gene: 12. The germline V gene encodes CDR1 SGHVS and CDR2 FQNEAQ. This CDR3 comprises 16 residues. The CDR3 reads CASSLAYGGSSGEQYF. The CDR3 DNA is TGTGCCAGCAGCTTAGCGTATGGCGGGAGTTCCGGGGAGCAGTACTTC.

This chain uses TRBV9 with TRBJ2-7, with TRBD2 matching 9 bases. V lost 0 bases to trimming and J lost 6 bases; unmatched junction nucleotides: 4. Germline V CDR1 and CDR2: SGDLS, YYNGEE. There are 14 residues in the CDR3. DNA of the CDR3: TGTGCCAGCAGCGTAGAAGCGGGAGGTCGCGAGCAGTACTTC. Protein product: CASSVEAGGREQYF.

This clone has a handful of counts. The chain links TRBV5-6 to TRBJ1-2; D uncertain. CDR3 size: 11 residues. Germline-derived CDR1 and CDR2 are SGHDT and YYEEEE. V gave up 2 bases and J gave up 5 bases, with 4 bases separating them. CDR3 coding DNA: TGTGCCAGCAGCTTCAGTTATGGCTACACCTTC. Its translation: CASSFSYGYTF.

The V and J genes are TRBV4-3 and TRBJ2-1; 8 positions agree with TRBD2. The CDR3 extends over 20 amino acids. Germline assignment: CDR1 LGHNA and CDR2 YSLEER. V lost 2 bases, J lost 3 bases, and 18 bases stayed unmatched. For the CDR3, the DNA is TGCGCCAGCAGCCAATCTACTCCGGGACTAGTACGAGGCATCTACAATGAGCAGTTCTTC. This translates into CASSQSTPGLVRGIYNEQFF.

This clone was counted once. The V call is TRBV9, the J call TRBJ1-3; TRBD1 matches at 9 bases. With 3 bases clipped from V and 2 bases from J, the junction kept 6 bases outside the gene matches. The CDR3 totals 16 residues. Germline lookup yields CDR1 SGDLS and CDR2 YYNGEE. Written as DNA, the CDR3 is TGTGCCAGCAGCGCCCGGACAGGGGCACCTGGAAACACCATATATTTT. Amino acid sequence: CASSARTGAPGNTIYF.